This T cell receptor (beta chain) was retrieved from a study of response to subunit inactivated influenza vaccine. Study-wide points: It was suggested by the authors that few new T cells are recruited by each seasonal influenza vaccination.

Each CDR3 protein is one row after TCRdb ran MiXCR on the RT-PCR reads. Of around 850,000 distinct CDR3 sequences listed, around a sixth were seen once; the top ten hold 11%. As to this clonotype: Its target is unknown.

This receptor was identified in a man aged 45-65 years who received an inactivated influenza vaccine. The source was PBMCs from blood, collected 4 to 6 days after vaccination.

The CDR3 DNA is TGCAGTGTCCCCGACAGGGGGCGAGATCAGCCCCAGCATTTT. Residues: CSVPDRGRDQPQHF. The chain links TRBV20-1 to TRBJ1-5; 10 bases are shared with TRBD1. The ends lost 7 bases at V and 5 bases at J; junction bases unmatched: 8. From germline, CDR1 is DFQATT and CDR2 SNEGSKA (reference sequence). The CDR3 is 14 residues long.